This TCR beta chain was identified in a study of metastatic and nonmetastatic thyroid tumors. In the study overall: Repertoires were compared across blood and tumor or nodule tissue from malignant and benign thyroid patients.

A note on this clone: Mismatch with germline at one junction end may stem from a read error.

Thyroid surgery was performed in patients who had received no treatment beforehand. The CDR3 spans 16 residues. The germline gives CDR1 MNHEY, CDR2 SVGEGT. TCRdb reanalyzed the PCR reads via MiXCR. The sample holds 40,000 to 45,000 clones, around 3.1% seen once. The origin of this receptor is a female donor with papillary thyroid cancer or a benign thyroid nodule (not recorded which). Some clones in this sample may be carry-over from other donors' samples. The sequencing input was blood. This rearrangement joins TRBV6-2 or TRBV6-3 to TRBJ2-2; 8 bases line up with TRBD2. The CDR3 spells CASTYEAGGTAGELFF. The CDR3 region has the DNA TGTGCCAGCACTTACGAGGCGGGAGGAACGGCAGGGGAGCTGTTTTTT.